This is a list of T cell receptor beta chains from one sample in a study of blood T cells in healthy people across ages. TCRdb independently ran MiXCR on the 5' RACE reads; one entry per CDR3 protein. The data contain roughly 1.4 million distinct CDR3 sequences, around 59% of them singletons. Sequencing was performed on blood. These receptors were collected from a man aged 18 to 30 in good health. Each CDR3 is given with its conserved first and last residue. A D gene is named only where the DNA matches it firmly. Expanded clones get a size class; other rows say once, few or many, or leave the size out.

J: TRBJ2-2
size: few
V: TRBV10-3
D: NA
DNA: TGTGCCACCGAAAAGTCGAACACCGGGGAGCTGTTTTTT
CDR3: CATEKSNTGELFF

J: TRBJ1-2
size: NA
V: TRBV20-1
D: NA
DNA: TGCAGTGCGGCCGACAGCTATAGCTATGGCTACACCTTC
CDR3: CSAADSYSYGYTF

J: TRBJ2-7
size: NA
V: TRBV28
D: NA
DNA: TGTGCCAGCAAATCACTGGGGGAAGAATACGAGCAGTACTTC
CDR3: CASKSLGEEYEQYF

J: TRBJ2-7
size: few
V: TRBV4-1
D: NA
DNA: TGCGCCAGCAGCACAAGTCAAACGGGCTACGAGCAGTACTTC
CDR3: CASSTSQTGYEQYF

J: TRBJ2-3
size: NA
V: TRBV5-1
D: TRBD2
DNA: TGCGCCAGCAGCTCCCGGGGGGGAGGCCCTAGCACAGATACGCAGTATTTT
CDR3: CASSSRGGGPSTDTQYF

J: TRBJ2-5
size: NA
V: TRBV4-1
D: NA
DNA: TGCGCCAGCAGCCAATTGACGGCAGCGCAAGAGACCCAGTACTTC
CDR3: CASSQLTAAQETQYF

J: TRBJ2-7
size: NA
V: TRBV4-3
D: NA
DNA: TGCGCCAGCAGCCGATGGACAGAAGGCAACGAGCAGTACTTC
CDR3: CASSRWTEGNEQYF

J: TRBJ1-3
size: NA
V: TRBV14
D: NA
DNA: TGTGCCAGCAGCCAAGCCATCCTCTCTGGAAACACCATATATTTT
CDR3: CASSQAILSGNTIYF

J: TRBJ2-3
size: many
V: TRBV2
D: TRBD1
DNA: TGTGCCAGCAGGGAGGCCGGGACAGGCACAGATACGCAGTATTTT
CDR3: CASREAGTGTDTQYF

J: TRBJ2-1
size: once
V: TRBV5-1
D: TRBD2
DNA: TGCGCCAGCAGCCTGCCTGGGGAGGTAGCGGGGAGGAATGAGCAGTTCTTC
CDR3: CASSLPGEVAGRNEQFF

J: TRBJ2-1
size: NA
V: TRBV2
D: TRBD1
DNA: TGTGCCAGCAGCGGCCCGGACAGGGTTTACAATGAGCAGTTCTTC
CDR3: CASSGPDRVYNEQFF

J: TRBJ2-7
size: NA
V: TRBV13
D: TRBD2
DNA: TGTGCCAGCAGCTTCTCTAGGACTAGCGGGGGCGGTGAGCAGTACTTC
CDR3: CASSFSRTSGGGEQYF

J: TRBJ2-7
size: NA
V: TRBV27
D: TRBD1
DNA: TGTGCCAGCAGCTCCGGGACAGGGGGGCTTGGGGAGCAGTACTTC
CDR3: CASSSGTGGLGEQYF

J: TRBJ2-7
size: NA
V: TRBV29-1
D: NA
DNA: TGCAGCGTTGTCTCCCAGGGGCTTAACGAGCAGTACTTC
CDR3: CSVVSQGLNEQYF

J: TRBJ1-1
size: NA
V: TRBV9
D: NA
DNA: TGTGCCAGCAGCGTAGTACCAGGGACGAGGGCTGAAGCTTTCTTT
CDR3: CASSVVPGTRAEAFF

J: TRBJ2-1
size: NA
V: TRBV6-6
D: NA
DNA: TGTGCCAGCAGTAGGGAACTAGGAGTAAATGAGCAGTTCTTC
CDR3: CASSRELGVNEQFF

J: TRBJ2-3
size: NA
V: TRBV12-3/TRBV12-4
D: NA
DNA: TGTGCCAGCAGTTTAGCGGGAGCCCGCTCGCAGTATTTT
CDR3: CASSLAGARSQYF

J: TRBJ2-7
size: NA
V: TRBV3-1
D: TRBD2
DNA: TGTGCCAGCAGCCCCCTACTAGCGGTCTACGAGCAGTACTTC
CDR3: CASSPLLAVYEQYF

J: TRBJ1-5
size: NA
V: TRBV6-1
D: NA
DNA: TGTGCCAGCAGTGCTACAGGGATCAATCAGCCCCAGCATTTT
CDR3: CASSATGINQPQHF

J: TRBJ1-2
size: NA
V: TRBV2
D: NA
DNA: TGTGCCAGCTTGTGGCGGACAATAGGCTACACCTTC
CDR3: CASLWRTIGYTF

J: TRBJ2-7
size: few
V: TRBV20-1
D: NA
DNA: TGCAGTGCTGGGGGTCAGGCGCGCGAGCAGTACTTC
CDR3: CSAGGQAREQYF

J: TRBJ2-1
size: few
V: TRBV4-1
D: TRBD1
DNA: TGCGCCAGCGGATTGGATGGACAGGGCGTCAATGAGCAGTTCTTC
CDR3: CASGLDGQGVNEQFF

J: TRBJ2-1
size: NA
V: TRBV6-2/TRBV6-3
D: TRBD1
DNA: TGTGCCACTGGACCTTTGGGACAGGGAAGAAATGAGCAGTTCTTC
CDR3: CATGPLGQGRNEQFF

J: TRBJ2-3
size: NA
V: TRBV18
D: TRBD1
DNA: TGTGCCAGCTCACCAAGGGACAGCAACATCGGTGTCGGAGATACGCAGTATTTT
CDR3: CASSPRDSNIGVGDTQYF

J: TRBJ1-1
size: NA
V: TRBV29-1
D: NA
DNA: TGCAGCGTTGACCTTGATGGGATGTGGAACACTGAAGCTTTCTTT
CDR3: CSVDLDGMWNTEAFF

J: TRBJ2-4
size: NA
V: TRBV2
D: NA
DNA: TGTGCCAGCAGTATATTAAACATTCAGTACTTC
CDR3: CASSILNIQYF

J: TRBJ2-7
size: few
V: TRBV7-2
D: NA
DNA: TGTGCCAGCAGCTCCAACATAGTGGCCTACGAGCAGTACTTC
CDR3: CASSSNIVAYEQYF

J: TRBJ2-7
size: NA
V: TRBV24-1
D: NA
DNA: TGTGCCACCAGTGAACCGGGTCTAGGGGCCTACGAGCAGTACTTC
CDR3: CATSEPGLGAYEQYF

J: TRBJ1-1
size: NA
V: TRBV4-3
D: TRBD1
DNA: TGCGCCAGCAGCCAAGGGGACAGGGACCCGAACACTGAAGCTTTCTTT
CDR3: CASSQGDRDPNTEAFF

J: TRBJ2-3
size: NA
V: TRBV29-1
D: TRBD2
DNA: TGCAGCGTAATACTAGCGGGAGGGCAGTATACAGATACGCAGTATTTT
CDR3: CSVILAGGQYTDTQYF

J: TRBJ2-5
size: few
V: TRBV4-2
D: NA
DNA: TGTGCCAGCAGTTCTAACAGGACCCTCGGGGGCCCAGGCCAAGAGACCCAGTACTTC
CDR3: CASSSNRTLGGPGQETQYF